A selection of T cell receptor beta chains follows, all from one sample in a study of PD-L1 blockade in urothelial cancer. Generated by immunoSEQ multiplex PCR, the TCRdb table keeps only in-frame clones and is missing some. Among tens of thousands of clones listed, about a third were seen once. This specimen was tumor tissue, taken before atezolizumab (anti-PD-L1) treatment. These receptors all stem from a man aged 55 to 70 with urothelial cancer. Both conserved end residues are part of each CDR3. D genes are given only for firm matches. The listing skips clone size in some rows; elsewhere it reads once, few, many or a size class.

clone_size	j_call	v_call	d_call	cdr3_aa	cdr3_nt
.	TRBJ2-7	TRBV6-8	.	CASRAGQSYEQYF	TGTGCCAGCAGAGCGGGACAGAGCTACGAGCAGTACTTC
few	TRBJ2-3	TRBV6-7	TRBD2	CASSPTGTSSDTQYF	TGTGCCAGCAGTCCAACCGGGACTAGTTCGGATACGCAGTATTTT
medium-sized	TRBJ1-1	TRBV9	.	CASSVGRDVEAFF	TGTGCCAGCAGCGTAGGGAGGGATGTCGAAGCTTTCTTT
.	TRBJ2-1	TRBV23-1	TRBD2	CASSYIAGGTRNEQFF	TGCGCCAGCAGCTATATAGCGGGGGGTACTCGCAATGAGCAGTTCTTC
few	TRBJ2-2	TRBV11-3	.	CASSLGAVANTGELFF	TGTGCCAGCAGCTTAGGGGCAGTTGCGAACACCGGGGAGCTGTTTTTT
few	TRBJ2-5	TRBV9	.	CASSVPGKTQYF	TGTGCCAGCAGCGTCCCAGGGAAGACCCAGTACTTC
.	TRBJ2-2	TRBV11-3	.	CASSHRGSPTGELFF	TGTGCCAGCAGCCATCGGGGGTCACCGACCGGGGAGCTGTTTTTT
few	TRBJ1-4	TRBV29-1	TRBD1	CSALGTGEEKLFF	TGCAGCGCATTGGGGACAGGGGAGGAAAAACTGTTTTTT
few	TRBJ1-6	TRBV6-8	TRBD1	CASRTGDTPLHF	TGTGCCAGCAGGACAGGGGATACCCCCCTCCACTTT
.	TRBJ1-2	TRBV6-1	TRBD1	CASSEAGQGLAGYTF	TGTGCCAGCAGTGAAGCTGGACAGGGGTTGGCTGGCTACACCTTC
.	TRBJ1-1	TRBV19	.	CASSPRRVNTEAFF	TGTGCCAGTAGTCCCCGACGAGTAAACACTGAAGCTTTCTTT
.	TRBJ1-1	TRBV19	.	CASNTAEGGRVAEAFF	TGTGCCAGTAACACCGCGGAAGGGGGGCGGGTAGCTGAAGCTTTCTTT
.	TRBJ2-7	TRBV19	TRBD2	CASSIGGGYEQYF	TGTGCCAGTAGTATAGGGGGGGGCTACGAGCAGTACTTC
.	TRBJ2-1	TRBV28	.	CASSLDAISGYNEQFF	TGTGCCAGCAGTCTAGATGCGATCTCTGGGTACAATGAGCAGTTCTTC
few	TRBJ2-7	TRBV18	TRBD2	CASARAGTRGEQYF	TGTGCCAGCGCGAGGGCCGGGACTAGGGGCGAGCAGTACTTC
.	TRBJ2-7	TRBV10-2	TRBD1	CASSWGQGSEQYF	TGCGCCAGCAGCTGGGGACAGGGCTCCGAGCAGTACTTC
few	TRBJ2-3	TRBV4-1	.	CASSQEYGTDTQYF	TGCGCCAGCAGCCAAGAGTACGGCACAGATACGCAGTATTTT
.	TRBJ1-3	TRBV19	TRBD1	CASRPRDRAFDTIYF	TGTGCCAGTAGGCCCCGGGACAGAGCTTTCGACACCATATATTTT
few	TRBJ1-2	TRBV30	.	CAWSVNGRIWGYTF	TGTGCCTGGAGTGTAAACGGCAGGATATGGGGCTACACCTTC
many	TRBJ2-3	TRBV4-1	TRBD2	CASSRVSGRVGTDTQYF	TGCGCCAGCAGCCGGGTAAGCGGGAGAGTTGGCACAGATACGCAGTATTTT
many	TRBJ1-2	TRBV9	TRBD1	CASSMGTEGYTF	TGTGCCAGCAGCATGGGGACAGAGGGCTACACCTTC
.	TRBJ1-4	TRBV5-1	.	CVSSLTGINEKLFF	TGCGTCAGCAGCTTAACCGGAATTAATGAAAAACTGTTTTTT
few	TRBJ1-3	TRBV28	.	CASSFRGFLSGNTIYF	TGTGCCAGCAGTTTCCGGGGCTTCCTCTCTGGAAACACCATATATTTT
many	TRBJ1-2	TRBV6-8	TRBD1	CASSRDSPLANYGYTF	TGTGCCAGCAGTCGGGACAGTCCCCTAGCTAACTATGGCTACACCTTC
few	TRBJ2-3	TRBV7-6	.	CASSLYSGRTDTQYF	TGTGCCAGCAGCTTATACTCAGGGAGGACAGATACGCAGTATTTT
.	TRBJ1-2	TRBV10-3	TRBD1	CASAGQWNNYGYTF	TGTGCCAGCGCGGGACAGTGGAATAACTATGGCTACACCTTC
.	TRBJ1-2	TRBV19	.	CASSIMRGSTGYTF	TGTGCCAGTAGTATAATGAGGGGATCTACGGGCTACACCTTC
few	TRBJ2-2	TRBV7-4	.	CASSVGTTNTGELFF	TGTGCCAGCAGCGTTGGGACGACGAACACCGGGGAGCTGTTTTTT
few	TRBJ1-2	TRBV14	.	CASSPASNYGYTF	TGTGCCAGCAGTCCAGCGTCCAACTATGGCTACACCTTC